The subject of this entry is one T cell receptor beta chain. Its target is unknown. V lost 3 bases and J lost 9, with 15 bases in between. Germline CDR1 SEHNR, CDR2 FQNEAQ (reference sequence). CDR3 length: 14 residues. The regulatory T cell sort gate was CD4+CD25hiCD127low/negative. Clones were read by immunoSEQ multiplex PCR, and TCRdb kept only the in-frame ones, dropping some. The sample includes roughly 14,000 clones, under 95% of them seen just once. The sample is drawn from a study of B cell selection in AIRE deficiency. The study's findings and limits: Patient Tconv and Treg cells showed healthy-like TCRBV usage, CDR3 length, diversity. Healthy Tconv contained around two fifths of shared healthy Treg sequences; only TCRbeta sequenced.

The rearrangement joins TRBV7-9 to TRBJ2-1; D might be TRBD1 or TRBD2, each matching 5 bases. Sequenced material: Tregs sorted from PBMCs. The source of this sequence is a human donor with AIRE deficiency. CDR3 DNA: TGTGCCAGCAGCTTGGGACCCCCCATGGGTGAGCAGTTCTTC. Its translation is CASSLGPPMGEQFF.